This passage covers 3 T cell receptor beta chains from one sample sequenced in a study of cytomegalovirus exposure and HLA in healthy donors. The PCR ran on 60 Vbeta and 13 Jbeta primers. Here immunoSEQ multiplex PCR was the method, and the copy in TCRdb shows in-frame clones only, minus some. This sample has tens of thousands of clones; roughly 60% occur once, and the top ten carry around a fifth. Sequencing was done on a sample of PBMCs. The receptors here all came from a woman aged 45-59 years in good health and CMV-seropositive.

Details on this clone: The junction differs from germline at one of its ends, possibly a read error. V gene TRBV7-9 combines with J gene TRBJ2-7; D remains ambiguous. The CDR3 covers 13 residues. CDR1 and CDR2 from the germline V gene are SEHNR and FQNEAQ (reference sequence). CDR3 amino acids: CSSTLTDSYEQYF. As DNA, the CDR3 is TGTTCCAGCACCTTGACTGACTCCTACGAGCAGTACTTC.

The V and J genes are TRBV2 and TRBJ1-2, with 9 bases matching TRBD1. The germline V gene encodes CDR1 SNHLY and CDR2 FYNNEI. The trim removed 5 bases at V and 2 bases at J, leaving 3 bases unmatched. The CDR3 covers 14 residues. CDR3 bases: TGTGCCAGCAGTCCCGGGACAGGGAACTATGGCTACACCTTC. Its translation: CASSPGTGNYGYTF.

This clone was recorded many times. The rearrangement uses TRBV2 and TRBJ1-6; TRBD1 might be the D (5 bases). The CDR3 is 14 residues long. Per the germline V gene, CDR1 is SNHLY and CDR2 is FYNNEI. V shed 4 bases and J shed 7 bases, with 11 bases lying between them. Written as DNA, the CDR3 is TGTGCCAGCAGTGGGCGGGGGGAAAATTCACCCCTCCACTTT. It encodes CASSGRGENSPLHF.